Below are 9 T cell receptor beta chains sequenced from a single sample in a study of cytomegalovirus exposure and HLA in healthy donors. Both 60 Vbeta primers and 13 Jbeta primers went into the PCR. The table came from immunoSEQ multiplex PCR; TCRdb's copy has only in-frame clones and leaves some out. Listed are just over 60,000 clones; approximately 5.1% falls within the top ten. The source material was PBMCs. Receptors were obtained from a man aged 25-40 years in good health and CMV-seropositive.

The chain is built from TRBV30 and TRBJ1-4; D is unresolved. Trimming cost V 5 bases and J 5 bases, with 6 bases left between them. This CDR3 is built from 11 residues. Germline V gene data show CDR1 as GTSNPN and CDR2 as SVGIG (reference sequence). The CDR3 loop is CAWSENEKLFF. The CDR3 region has the DNA TGTGCCTGGTCAGAAAATGAAAAACTGTTTTTT.

Concerning this clone itself: Other DNA sequences in the sample encode the same CDR3. The rearrangement uses TRBV15 and TRBJ2-3; 11 nucleotides match TRBD1. The V gene's germline CDR1 is LNHNV and CDR2 YYDKDF (reference sequence). V was clipped by 1 base and J by 3 bases; unmatched bases: 6. This CDR3 contains 17 residues. The CDR3 is CATSRVTGTGGTDTQYF. CDR3 DNA sequence: TGTGCCACCAGCAGAGTCACCGGGACAGGGGGAACAGATACGCAGTATTTT.

This chain connects TRBV4-2 to TRBJ1-5; D unresolved. The CDR3 has 14 amino acids. V was pared by 5 bases and J by 3 bases, with 11 bases between. Germline-derived CDR1 and CDR2 are LGHNA and YNFKEQ. As DNA, the CDR3 is TGTGCCAGCAGCACCCGACGGGACAATCAGCCCCAGCATTTT. Translated: CASSTRRDNQPQHF.

This chain connects TRBV5-1 to TRBJ2-3; 9 bases line up with TRBD2. The CDR3 is 19 residues long. Losses at the gene ends were 3 bases for V and 2 bases for J; bases not matched to a gene: 16. Germline V gene lookup returns CDR1 SGHRS and CDR2 YFSETQ. The CDR3 spells CASSSIAGSSGVYTDTQYF. For the CDR3, the DNA is TGCGCCAGCAGCTCAATCGCCGGGTCTAGCGGGGTTTACACAGATACGCAGTATTTT.

The rearrangement joins TRBV5-6 to TRBJ2-7; the D gene is possibly TRBD1 (6 bases). V was clipped by 3 bases and J by 0 bases, with 16 bases between them. The CDR3 is made up of 16 amino acids. The V gene's germline CDR1 is SGHDT and CDR2 YYEEEE. The CDR3 is CASSSDPGVNSYEQYF. The CDR3 DNA follows: TGTGCCAGCAGCTCCGACCCAGGGGTTAACTCCTACGAGCAGTACTTC. Variable domain in full (rest from reference TRBV5-6 and TRBJ2-7): DAGVTQSPTHLIKTRGQQVTLRCSPKSGHDTVSWYQQALGQGPQFIFQYYEEEERQRGNFPDRFSGHQFPNYSSELNVNALLLGDSALYLCASSSDPGVNSYEQYFGPGTRLTVT.

As to this clone: The junction shows a germline mismatch at one end, possibly a read error. V gene TRBV2 combines with J gene TRBJ2-5; weak D call: TRBD2 (5 bases). CDR1 is SNHLY, CDR2 FYNNEI, per germline. CDR3 size: 12 residues. The CDR3 protein is CASTGIQENQYF. The DNA for the CDR3 is TGTGCCAGCACGGGGATCCAAGAGAACCAGTACTTC. Full variable domain (remainder filled in from reference TRBV2 and TRBJ2-5): EPEVTQTPSHQVTQMGQEVILRCVPISNHLYFYWYRQILGQKVEFLVSFYNNEISEKSEIFDDQFSVERPDGSNFTLKIRSTKLEDSAMYFCASTGIQENQYFGPGTRLLVL.

The chain has TRBV4-1 and TRBJ1-1; tentatively, D is TRBD1 (6 bases). The V gene lost 0 bases and the J gene lost 7 bases, with 15 bases spanning the gap. CDR3 size: 15 residues. Per the germline V gene, CDR1 is MGHRA and CDR2 is YSYEKL. As DNA, the CDR3 is TGCGCCAGCAGCCAAGATCGGACCCAGGGGATTGAAGCTTTCTTT. Residues: CASSQDRTQGIEAFF.

V and J are TRBV4-1 and TRBJ2-7; D may be TRBD1 (6 bases). The CDR3 loop spans 15 amino acids. Germline V gene data show CDR1 as MGHRA and CDR2 as YSYEKL. Trimming shortened V by 2 bases and J by 2 bases, and 13 bases separated the two germline ends. The CDR3 sequence is CASSQIGTSAYEQYF. The CDR3 nucleotides read TGCGCCAGCAGCCAAATTGGGACAAGTGCCTACGAGCAGTACTTC.

This chain joins TRBV4-1 and TRBJ2-1; D possibly corresponds to TRBD1 (5 bases). The CDR3 totals 17 residues. Germline-derived CDR1 and CDR2 are MGHRA and YSYEKL. V was shortened by 0 bases and J by 2 bases, with 14 bases between the two germline ends. CDR3 in DNA: TGCGCCAGCAGCCAAGATCAACGGGCAGGGCCCTACAATGAGCAGTTCTTC. This sequence encodes CASSQDQRAGPYNEQFF.